The T cell receptor beta chain under discussion was sequenced for a study of shared clonotypes between healthy human individuals. Overall study: Aged 18 to 49, the donors were a couple of women and three men. CD4 naive cells filled three plates per donor, CD4 memory three, CD8 naive two and CD8 memory one.

A deep-level run was used for the assay. TCRdb's copy holds only in-frame clones and misses some; the assay was immunoSEQ multiplex PCR. The sample yields 2 million to 2.5 million clones, approximately 96% seen once. Remarks on this clone: The identical CDR3 is also encoded by other nucleotide sequences in the sample.

Division of CD4+ cells produced a CD45RA+ naive subset and a CD45RA-negative memory subset. The clonotype comes from a man aged 18 to 30 in good health. Specimen: naive CD4+ T cells sorted from blood. This sample's subset: CD45RA+ positively selected.

This chain's CDR3 is CASSRTSGSYEQYF. The CDR3 nucleotides read TGTGCCAGCAGCCGGACAAGTGGTTCCTACGAGCAGTACTTC. The V call is TRBV11-2, the J call TRBJ2-7; a possible D gene is TRBD1 (5 bases). The germline V gene encodes CDR1 SGHAT and CDR2 FQNNGV. The CDR3 sequence is 14 residues long. The V end was cut by 5 bases, the J end by 1 base, with 12 bases between.